This T cell receptor (beta chain) was captured in a study of kidney transplant recipient with SARS-CoV-2 infection. Germline V gene sequence: CDR1 MDHEN, CDR2 SYDVKM. V was pared by 10 bases and J by 1 base, with 13 bases of the junction left unmatched. This CDR3 contains 16 residues. In TCRdb, the reads were re-called with MiXCR into one record per CDR3 protein. The repertoire consists of fewer than 250,000 distinct CDR3 sequences, with more than 25% occurring once and the leading ten covering roughly 7.3%. Sequences were derived from a blood sample, sampled at baseline and on day 111 from a kidney transplant recipient. The chain combines TRBV28 with TRBJ2-3; 8 bases are a match to TRBD2. The clonotype was recovered from a male patient younger than 45 who had COVID-19 and was a kidney transplant recipient. Some T cells may be provided by the graft donor. CDR3 nucleotides: TGTGCCAACAAGACTCCGGGAGGGCCTGGCACAGATACGCAGTATTTT. Its protein is CANKTPGGPGTDTQYF.